This paragraph reports one TCR beta chain. The antigen is not known. The germline gives CDR1 MNHEY, CDR2 SMNVEV (reference sequence). V lost 1 base, J lost 4 bases, and 3 bases stayed unmatched. This CDR3 is built from 15 residues. The entry originates in a study of cytomegalovirus exposure and HLA in healthy donors. The study, taken as a whole, reports: A prior analysis recorded that most TCR beta V segments were productive about 87% or about 30% of the time. Analysis performed later showed TCR beta chains linked to HLA being more clonally expanded than equally common others.

A multiplex PCR was run with 60 Vbeta primers and 13 Jbeta primers. Here immunoSEQ multiplex PCR was the method, and the copy in TCRdb shows in-frame clones only, minus some. Of tens of thousands of clones listed, about 75% are singletons. The J gene is TRBJ2-7, the V gene TRBV27, with 11 bases fitting TRBD2. The receptor comes from a man in his thirties or forties in good health and CMV-seropositive. The material sequenced was PBMCs. The CDR3 nucleotides read TGTGCCAGCAGTTTATTTACTAGCGGGGGATACGAGCAGTACTTC. Translated: CASSLFTSGGYEQYF.